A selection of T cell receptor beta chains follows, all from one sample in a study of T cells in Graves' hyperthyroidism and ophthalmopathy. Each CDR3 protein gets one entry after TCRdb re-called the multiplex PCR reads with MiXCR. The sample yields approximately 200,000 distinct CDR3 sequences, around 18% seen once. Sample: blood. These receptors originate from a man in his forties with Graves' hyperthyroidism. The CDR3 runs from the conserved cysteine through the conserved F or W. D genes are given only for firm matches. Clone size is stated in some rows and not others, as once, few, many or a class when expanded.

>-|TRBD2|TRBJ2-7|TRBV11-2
CASSEAIAGNRYEQYF
TGTGCCAGCAGCGAGGCGATAGCGGGAAACCGCTACGAGCAGTACTTC
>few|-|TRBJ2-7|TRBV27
CASRRGAEQYF
TGTGCCAGCAGACGGGGTGCCGAGCAGTACTTC
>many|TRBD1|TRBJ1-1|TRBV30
CAWSRGQGDTEAFF
TGTGCCTGGAGTAGAGGACAGGGAGACACTGAAGCTTTCTTT
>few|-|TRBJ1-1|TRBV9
CASSPGHSRTEAFF
TGTGCCAGCAGCCCCGGGCACAGCCGTACTGAAGCTTTCTTT
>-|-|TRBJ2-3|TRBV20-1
CSASGGSGALDDTQYF
TGCAGTGCTAGTGGGGGGAGTGGGGCCCTCGATGATACGCAGTATTTT
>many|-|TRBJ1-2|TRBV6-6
CASSYSKDIEGYTF
TGTGCCAGCAGTTACTCGAAGGATATCGAGGGCTACACCTTC
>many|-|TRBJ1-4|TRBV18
CASSFDRDSNEKLFF
TGTGCCAGCTCATTCGACCGGGATTCTAATGAAAAACTGTTTTTT
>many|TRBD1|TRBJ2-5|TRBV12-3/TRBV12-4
CASSFGQGARETQYF
TGTGCCAGCAGTTTTGGACAGGGGGCGCGGGAGACCCAGTACTTC
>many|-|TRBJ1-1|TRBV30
CAWNKANTEAFF
TGTGCCTGGAATAAGGCTAACACTGAAGCTTTCTTT
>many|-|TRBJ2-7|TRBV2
CASRYSSYEQYF
TGTGCCAGCAGGTATAGCTCCTACGAGCAGTACTTC
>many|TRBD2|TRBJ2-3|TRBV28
CASSLFGGGATDTQYF
TGTGCCAGCAGTTTATTTGGCGGGGGGGCGACAGATACGCAGTATTTT